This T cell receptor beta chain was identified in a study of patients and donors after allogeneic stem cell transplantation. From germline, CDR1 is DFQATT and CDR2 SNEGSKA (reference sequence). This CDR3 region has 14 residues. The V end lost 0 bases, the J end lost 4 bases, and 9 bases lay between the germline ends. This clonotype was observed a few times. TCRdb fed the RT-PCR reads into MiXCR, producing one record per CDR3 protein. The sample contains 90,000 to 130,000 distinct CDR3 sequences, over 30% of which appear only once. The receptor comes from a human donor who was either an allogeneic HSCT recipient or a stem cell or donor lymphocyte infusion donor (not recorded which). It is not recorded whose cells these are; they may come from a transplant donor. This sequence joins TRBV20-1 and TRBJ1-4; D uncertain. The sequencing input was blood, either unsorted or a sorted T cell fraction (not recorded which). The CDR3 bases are TGCAGTGCTAGAGATGGGAACAGTAATGAAAAACTGTTTTTT. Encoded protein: CSARDGNSNEKLFF.